This T cell receptor (beta chain) is drawn from a study of T-cell reconstitution after alpha-beta-depleted transplantation in children. At least ten counts were recorded for this clonotype. Its antigen is undetermined. Unique molecular identifiers were used in preparing the TCRbeta library. Using its own MiXCR run on the PCR reads, TCRdb lists one record per CDR3 protein. The sample shows roughly 300,000 distinct CDR3 sequences, more than 9% of them seen only once. Points from the study as a whole: It was surviving recipient T cells and thymic progenitors that gave some patients high TCRbeta diversity at day 60. A year had passed since transplant, and T-cell counts and diversity by then came mostly from newly produced T cells. Several hundred expanded graft clones reportedly gave rise to the alpha-beta T cells present about two months after transplant.

This TCR came from a male patient between 2 and 10 years old who had a stem cell transplant for chronic granulomatous disease, so the T cells may come from the graft donor. Here the sequenced sample was peripheral blood, taken 180 days after TCRalphabeta/CD19-depleted stem cell transplant.

CDR3 in DNA: TGTGCCAGCCATGAGGTCTCCTACAATGAGCAGTTCTTC. Protein: CASHEVSYNEQFF. The chain links TRBV2 to TRBJ2-1; D is unclear. The CDR3 is 13 residues long. Trimming took 8 bases from V and 0 from J, leaving 8 bases between them. Germline V gene sequence: CDR1 SNHLY, CDR2 FYNNEI.